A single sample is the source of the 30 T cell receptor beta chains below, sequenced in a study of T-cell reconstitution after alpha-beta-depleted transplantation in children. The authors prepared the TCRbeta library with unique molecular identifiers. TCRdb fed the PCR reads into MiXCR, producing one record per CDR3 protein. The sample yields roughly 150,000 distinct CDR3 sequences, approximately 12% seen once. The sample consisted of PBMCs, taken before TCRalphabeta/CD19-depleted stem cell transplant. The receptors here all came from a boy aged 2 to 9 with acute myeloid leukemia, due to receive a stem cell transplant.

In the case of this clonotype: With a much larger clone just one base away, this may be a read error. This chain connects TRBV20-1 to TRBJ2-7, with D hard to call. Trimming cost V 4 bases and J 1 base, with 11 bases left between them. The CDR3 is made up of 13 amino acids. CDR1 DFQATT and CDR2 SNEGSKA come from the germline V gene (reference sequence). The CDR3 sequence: CSATDGRSYEQYV. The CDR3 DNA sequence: TGCAGTGCTACAGATGGCAGGTCCTACGAGCAGTACGTC.

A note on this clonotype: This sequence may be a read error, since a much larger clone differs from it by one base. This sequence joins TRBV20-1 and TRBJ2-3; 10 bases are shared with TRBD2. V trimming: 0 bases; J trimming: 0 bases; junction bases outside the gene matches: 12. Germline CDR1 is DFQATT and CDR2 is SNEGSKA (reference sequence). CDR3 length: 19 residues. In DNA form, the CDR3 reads TGCAGTGCTAGAGATCCACTAGCGGGATGGTTTTCTAGCACAGATACGCAGTATTTT. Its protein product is CSARDPLAGWFSSTDTQYF.

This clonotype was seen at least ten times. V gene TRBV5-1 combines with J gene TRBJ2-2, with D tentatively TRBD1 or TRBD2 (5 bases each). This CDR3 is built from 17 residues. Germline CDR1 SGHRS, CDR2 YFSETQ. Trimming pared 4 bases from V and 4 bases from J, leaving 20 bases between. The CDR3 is CASSPWGIGMGTGELFF. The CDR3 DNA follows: TGCGCCAGCAGCCCATGGGGGATCGGGATGGGCACCGGGGAGCTGTTTTTT.

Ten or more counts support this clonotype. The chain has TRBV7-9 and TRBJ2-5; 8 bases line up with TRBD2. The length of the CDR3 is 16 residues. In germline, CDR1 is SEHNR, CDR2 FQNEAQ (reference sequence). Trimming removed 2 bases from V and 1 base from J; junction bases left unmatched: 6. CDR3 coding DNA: TGTGCCAGCAGCTTATATTTAGCGGGGAGCCAAGAGACCCAGTACTTC. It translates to CASSLYLAGSQETQYF.

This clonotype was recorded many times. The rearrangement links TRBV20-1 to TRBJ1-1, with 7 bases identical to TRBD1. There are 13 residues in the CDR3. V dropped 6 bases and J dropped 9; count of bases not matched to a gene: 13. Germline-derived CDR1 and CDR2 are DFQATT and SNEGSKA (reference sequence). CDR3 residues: CSARQGALPQAFF. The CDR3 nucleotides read TGCAGTGCCAGACAGGGAGCACTACCTCAAGCTTTCTTT.

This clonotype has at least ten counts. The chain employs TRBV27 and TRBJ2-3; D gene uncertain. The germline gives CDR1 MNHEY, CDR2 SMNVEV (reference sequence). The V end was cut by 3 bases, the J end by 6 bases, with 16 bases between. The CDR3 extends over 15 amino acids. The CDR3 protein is CASSLTRLLVDTQYF. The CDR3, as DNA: TGTGCCAGCAGTTTGACCCGTCTTCTGGTTGATACGCAGTATTTT.

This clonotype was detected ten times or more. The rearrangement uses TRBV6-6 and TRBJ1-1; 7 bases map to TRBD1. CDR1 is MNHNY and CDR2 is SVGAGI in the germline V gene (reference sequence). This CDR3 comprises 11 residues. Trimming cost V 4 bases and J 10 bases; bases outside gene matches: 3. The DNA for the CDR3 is TGTGCCAGCAGTTTAGGACAGGTAGCTTTCTTT. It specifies CASSLGQVAFF.

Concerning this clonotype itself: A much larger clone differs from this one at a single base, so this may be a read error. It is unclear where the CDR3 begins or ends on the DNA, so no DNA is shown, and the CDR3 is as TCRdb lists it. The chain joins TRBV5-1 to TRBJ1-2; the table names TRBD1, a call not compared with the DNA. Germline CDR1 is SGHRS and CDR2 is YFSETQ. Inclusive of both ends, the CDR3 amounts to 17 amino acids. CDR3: CASSVGTGALANYGDTF.

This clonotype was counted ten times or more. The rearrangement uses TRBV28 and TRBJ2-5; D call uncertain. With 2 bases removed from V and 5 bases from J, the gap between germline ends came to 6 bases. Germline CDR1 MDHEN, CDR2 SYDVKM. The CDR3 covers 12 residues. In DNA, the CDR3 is TGTGCCAGCAGTTTACCGGCTGAGACCCAGTACTTC. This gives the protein CASSLPAETQYF.

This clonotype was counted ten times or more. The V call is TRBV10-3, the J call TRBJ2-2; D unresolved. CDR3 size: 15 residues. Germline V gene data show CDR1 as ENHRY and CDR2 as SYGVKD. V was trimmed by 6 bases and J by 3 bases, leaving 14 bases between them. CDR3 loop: CAIRDGRLDTGELFF. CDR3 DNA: TGTGCCATCAGGGACGGACGATTAGACACCGGGGAGCTGTTTTTT.

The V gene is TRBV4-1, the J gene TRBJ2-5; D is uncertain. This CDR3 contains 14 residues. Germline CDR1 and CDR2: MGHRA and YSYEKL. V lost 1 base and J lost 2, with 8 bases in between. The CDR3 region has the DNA TGCGCCAGCAGCCAAGGTGGCCGACAAGAGACCCAGTACTTC. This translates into CASSQGGRQETQYF.

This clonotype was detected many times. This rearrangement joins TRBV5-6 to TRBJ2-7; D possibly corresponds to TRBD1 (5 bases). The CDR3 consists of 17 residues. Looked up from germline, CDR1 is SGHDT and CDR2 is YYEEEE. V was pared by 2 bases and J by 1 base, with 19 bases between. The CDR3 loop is CASSFGTGPTGSYEQYF. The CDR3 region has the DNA TGTGCCAGCAGCTTCGGTACAGGACCAACCGGGTCCTACGAGCAGTACTTC.

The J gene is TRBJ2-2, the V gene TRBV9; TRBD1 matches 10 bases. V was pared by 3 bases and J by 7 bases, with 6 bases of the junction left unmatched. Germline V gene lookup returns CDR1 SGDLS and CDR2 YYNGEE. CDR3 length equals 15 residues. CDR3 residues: CASSAGTGVSGELFF. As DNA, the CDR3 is TGTGCCAGCAGCGCCGGGACAGGGGTGAGCGGGGAGCTGTTTTTT.

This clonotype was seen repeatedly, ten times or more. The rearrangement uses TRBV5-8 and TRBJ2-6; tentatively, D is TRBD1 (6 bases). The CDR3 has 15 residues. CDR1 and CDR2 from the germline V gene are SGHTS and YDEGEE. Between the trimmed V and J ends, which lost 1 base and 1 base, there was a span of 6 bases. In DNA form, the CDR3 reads TGTGCCAGCAGCTTGACAGGGTCTGGGGCCAACGTCCTGACTTTC. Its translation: CASSLTGSGANVLTF.

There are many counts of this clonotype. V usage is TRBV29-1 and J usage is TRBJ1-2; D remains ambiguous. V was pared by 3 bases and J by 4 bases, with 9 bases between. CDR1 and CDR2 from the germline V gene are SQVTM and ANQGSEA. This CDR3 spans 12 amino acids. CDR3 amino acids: CSVDLSGYGYTF. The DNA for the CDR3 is TGCAGCGTTGATTTATCGGGCTATGGCTACACCTTC.

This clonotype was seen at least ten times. For the CDR3, the DNA is TGCAGTGCTAACCTTGTCAGGGGCTCTGAAGCTTTCTTT. It yields the protein CSANLVRGSEAFF. The V gene is TRBV20-1, the J gene TRBJ1-1, with a possible D match to TRBD1 (6 bases). Trimming left V 4 bases short and J 6 bases short, with 15 bases between. Germline CDR1 reads DFQATT; CDR2 reads SNEGSKA (reference sequence). The CDR3 is 13 amino acids.

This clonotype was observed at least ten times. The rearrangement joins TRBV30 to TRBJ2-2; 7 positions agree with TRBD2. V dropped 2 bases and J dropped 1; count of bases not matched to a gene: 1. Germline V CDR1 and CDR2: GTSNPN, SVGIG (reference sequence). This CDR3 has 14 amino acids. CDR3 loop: CAWSLAVNTGELFF. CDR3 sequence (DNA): TGTGCCTGGAGTCTAGCGGTGAACACCGGGGAGCTGTTTTTT.

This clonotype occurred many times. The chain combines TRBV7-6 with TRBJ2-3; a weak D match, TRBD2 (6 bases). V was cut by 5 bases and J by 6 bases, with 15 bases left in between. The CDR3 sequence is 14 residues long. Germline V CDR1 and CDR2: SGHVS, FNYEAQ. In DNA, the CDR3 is TGTGCCAGCAGCCGGGGAGGAAACGCGGATACGCAGTATTTT. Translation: CASSRGGNADTQYF.

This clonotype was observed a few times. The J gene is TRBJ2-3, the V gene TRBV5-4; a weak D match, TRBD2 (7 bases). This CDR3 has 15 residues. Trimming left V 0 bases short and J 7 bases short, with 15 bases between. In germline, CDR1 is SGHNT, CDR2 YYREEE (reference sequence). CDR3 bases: TGTGCCAGCAGCTTGGGGTTGGGGAGGGGGAATACGCAGTATTTT. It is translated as CASSLGLGRGNTQYF.

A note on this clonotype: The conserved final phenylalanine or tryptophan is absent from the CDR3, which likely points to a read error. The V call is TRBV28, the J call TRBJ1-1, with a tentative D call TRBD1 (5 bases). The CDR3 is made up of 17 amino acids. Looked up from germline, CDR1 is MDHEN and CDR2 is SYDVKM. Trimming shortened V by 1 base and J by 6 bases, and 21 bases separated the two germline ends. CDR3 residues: CASSLSARVVAWSEAFI. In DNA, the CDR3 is TGTGCCAGCAGTTTATCGGCCAGGGTCGTGGCGTGGTCTGAAGCTTTCATT.

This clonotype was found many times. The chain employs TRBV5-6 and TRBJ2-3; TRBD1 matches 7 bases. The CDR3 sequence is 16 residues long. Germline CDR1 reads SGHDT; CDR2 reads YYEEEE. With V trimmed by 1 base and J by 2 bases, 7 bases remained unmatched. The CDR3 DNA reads TGTGCCAGCAGCTTGAAGGGACAGTATTTCACAGATACGCAGTATTTT. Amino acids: CASSLKGQYFTDTQYF.

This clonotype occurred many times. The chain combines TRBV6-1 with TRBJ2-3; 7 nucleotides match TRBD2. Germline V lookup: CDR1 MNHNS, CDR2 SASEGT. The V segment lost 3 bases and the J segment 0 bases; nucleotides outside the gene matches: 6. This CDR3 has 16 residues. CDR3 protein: CASSDWGGPSTDTQYF. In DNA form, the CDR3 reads TGTGCCAGCAGTGACTGGGGAGGGCCGAGCACAGATACGCAGTATTTT.

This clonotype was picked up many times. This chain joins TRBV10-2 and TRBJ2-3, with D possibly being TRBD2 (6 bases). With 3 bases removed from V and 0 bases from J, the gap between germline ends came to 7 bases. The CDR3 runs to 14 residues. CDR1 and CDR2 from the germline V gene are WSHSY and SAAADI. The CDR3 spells CASSEGLSTDTQYF. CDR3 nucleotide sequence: TGCGCCAGCAGTGAAGGACTAAGCACAGATACGCAGTATTTT.

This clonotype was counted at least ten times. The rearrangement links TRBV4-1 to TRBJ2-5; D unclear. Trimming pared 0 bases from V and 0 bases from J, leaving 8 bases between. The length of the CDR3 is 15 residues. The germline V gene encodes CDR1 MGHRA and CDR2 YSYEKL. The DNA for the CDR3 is TGCGCCAGCAGCCAAGACACTGGAAACCAAGAGACCCAGTACTTC. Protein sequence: CASSQDTGNQETQYF.

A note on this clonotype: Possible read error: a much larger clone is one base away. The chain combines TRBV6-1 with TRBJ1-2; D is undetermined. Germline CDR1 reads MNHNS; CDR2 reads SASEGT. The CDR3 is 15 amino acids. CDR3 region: CASNLGREVTYDYTF. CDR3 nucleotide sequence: TGTGCCAGCAACCTGGGGAGGGAGGTGACCTATGACTACACCTTC.

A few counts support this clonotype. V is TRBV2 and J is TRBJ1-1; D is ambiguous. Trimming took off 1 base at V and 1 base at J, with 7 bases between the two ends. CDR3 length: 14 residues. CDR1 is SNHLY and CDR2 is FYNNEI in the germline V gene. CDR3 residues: CASSEEGGNTEAFF. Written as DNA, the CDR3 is TGTGCCAGCAGTGAAGAAGGAGGGAACACTGAAGCTTTCTTT.

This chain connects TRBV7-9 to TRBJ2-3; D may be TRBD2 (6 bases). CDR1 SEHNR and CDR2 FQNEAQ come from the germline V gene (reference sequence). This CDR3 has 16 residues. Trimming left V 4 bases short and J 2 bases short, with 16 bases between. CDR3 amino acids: CASSWISGTYTDTQYF. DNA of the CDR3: TGTGCCAGCAGCTGGATCTCCGGGACTTACACAGATACGCAGTATTTT.

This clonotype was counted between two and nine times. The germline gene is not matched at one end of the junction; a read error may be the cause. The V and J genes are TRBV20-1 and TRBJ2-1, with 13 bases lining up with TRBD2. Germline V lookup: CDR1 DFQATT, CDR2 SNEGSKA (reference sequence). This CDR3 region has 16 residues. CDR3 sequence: CCARTTSGRSYNEQFF. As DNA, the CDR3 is TGCTGTGCTAGAACGACTAGCGGGAGGTCGTACAATGAGCAGTTCTTC.

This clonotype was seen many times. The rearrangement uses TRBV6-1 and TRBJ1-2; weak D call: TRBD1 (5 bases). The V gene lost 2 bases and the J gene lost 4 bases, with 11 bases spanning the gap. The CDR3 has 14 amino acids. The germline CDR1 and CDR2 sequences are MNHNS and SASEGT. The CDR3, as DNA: TGTGCCAGCAGTGAATGGGGCAATCTCTATGGCTACACCTTC. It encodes CASSEWGNLYGYTF.

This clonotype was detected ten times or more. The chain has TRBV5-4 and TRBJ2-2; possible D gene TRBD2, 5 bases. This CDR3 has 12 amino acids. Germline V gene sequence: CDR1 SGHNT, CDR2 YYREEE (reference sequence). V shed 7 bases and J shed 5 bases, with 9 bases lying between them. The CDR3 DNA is TGTGCCAGCGCGAGGGAAACCGGGGAGCTGTTTTTT. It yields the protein CASARETGELFF.